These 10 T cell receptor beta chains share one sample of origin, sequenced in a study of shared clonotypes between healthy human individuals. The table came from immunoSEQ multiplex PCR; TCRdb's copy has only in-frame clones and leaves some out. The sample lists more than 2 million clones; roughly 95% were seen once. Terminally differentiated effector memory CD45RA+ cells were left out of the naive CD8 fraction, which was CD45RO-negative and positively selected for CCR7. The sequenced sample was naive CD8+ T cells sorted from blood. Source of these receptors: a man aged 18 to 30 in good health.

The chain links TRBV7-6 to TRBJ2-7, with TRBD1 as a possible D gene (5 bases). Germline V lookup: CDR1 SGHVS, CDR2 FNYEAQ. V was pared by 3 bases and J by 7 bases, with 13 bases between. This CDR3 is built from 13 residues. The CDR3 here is CASSLGIQGEQYF. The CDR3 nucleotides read TGTGCCAGCAGCTTGGGTATCCAGGGAGAGCAGTACTTC.

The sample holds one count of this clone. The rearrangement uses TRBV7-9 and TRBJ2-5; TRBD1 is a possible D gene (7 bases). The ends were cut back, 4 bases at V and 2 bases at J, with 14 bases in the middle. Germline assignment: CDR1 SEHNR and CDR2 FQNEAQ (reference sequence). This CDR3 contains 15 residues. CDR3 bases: TGTGCCAGCAGCTCGGGGGACAGTACACAAGAGACCCAGTACTTC. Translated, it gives CASSSGDSTQETQYF.

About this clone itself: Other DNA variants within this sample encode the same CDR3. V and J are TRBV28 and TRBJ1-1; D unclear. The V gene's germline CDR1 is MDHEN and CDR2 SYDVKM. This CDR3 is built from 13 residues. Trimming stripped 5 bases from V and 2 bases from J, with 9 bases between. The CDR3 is CASSLAGNTEAFF. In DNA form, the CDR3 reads TGTGCCAGCAGTCTCGCTGGTAACACTGAAGCTTTCTTT.

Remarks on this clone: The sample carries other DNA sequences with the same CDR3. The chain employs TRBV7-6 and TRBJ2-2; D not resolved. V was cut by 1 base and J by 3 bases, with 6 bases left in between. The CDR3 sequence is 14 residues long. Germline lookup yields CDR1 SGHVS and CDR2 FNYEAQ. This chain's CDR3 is CASSLGIDTGELFF. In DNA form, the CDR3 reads TGTGCCAGCAGCTTAGGGATTGACACCGGGGAGCTGTTTTTT.

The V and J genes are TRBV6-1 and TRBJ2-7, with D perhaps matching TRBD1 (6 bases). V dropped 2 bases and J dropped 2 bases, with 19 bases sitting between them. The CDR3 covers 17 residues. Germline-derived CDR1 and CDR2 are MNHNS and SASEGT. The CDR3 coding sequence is TGTGCCAGCAGTGAAACGGGTAGGGGGACATGGACCTACGAGCAGTACTTC. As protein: CASSETGRGTWTYEQYF.

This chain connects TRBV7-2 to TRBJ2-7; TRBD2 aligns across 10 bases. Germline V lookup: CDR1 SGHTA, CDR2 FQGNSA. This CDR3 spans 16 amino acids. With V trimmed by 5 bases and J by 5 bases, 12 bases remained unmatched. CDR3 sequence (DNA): TGTGCCAGCAGCGAGGATCTAGCGGGAGAGAAAGACGAGCAGTACTTC. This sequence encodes CASSEDLAGEKDEQYF.

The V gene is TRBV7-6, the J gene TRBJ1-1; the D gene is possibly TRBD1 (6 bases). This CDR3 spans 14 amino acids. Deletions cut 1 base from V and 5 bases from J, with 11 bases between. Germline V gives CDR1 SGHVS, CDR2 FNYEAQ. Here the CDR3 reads CASSLVGQGTEAFF. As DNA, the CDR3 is TGTGCCAGCAGCTTAGTGGGGCAGGGGACTGAAGCTTTCTTT.

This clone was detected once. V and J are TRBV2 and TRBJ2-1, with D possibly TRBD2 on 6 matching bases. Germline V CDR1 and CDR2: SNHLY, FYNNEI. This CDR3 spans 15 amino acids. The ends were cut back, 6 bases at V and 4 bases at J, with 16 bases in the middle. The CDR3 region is CASSPGLGLYNEQFF. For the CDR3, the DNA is TGTGCCAGCAGCCCGGGACTGGGACTTTACAATGAGCAGTTCTTC.

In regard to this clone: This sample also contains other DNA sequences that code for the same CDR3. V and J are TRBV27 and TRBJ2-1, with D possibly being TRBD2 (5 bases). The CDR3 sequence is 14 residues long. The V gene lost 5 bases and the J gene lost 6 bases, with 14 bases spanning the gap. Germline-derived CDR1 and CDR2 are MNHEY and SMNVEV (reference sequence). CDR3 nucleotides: TGTGCCAGCAGTCCCCCCGGCCGGGGCAATGAGCAGTTCTTC. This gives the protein CASSPPGRGNEQFF.

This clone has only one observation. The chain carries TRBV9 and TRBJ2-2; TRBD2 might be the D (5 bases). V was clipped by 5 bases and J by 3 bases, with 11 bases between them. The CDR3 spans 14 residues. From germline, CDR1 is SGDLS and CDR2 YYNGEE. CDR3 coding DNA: TGTGCCAGCAGGAGGGATCGGGACACCGGGGAGCTGTTTTTT. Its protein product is CASRRDRDTGELFF.